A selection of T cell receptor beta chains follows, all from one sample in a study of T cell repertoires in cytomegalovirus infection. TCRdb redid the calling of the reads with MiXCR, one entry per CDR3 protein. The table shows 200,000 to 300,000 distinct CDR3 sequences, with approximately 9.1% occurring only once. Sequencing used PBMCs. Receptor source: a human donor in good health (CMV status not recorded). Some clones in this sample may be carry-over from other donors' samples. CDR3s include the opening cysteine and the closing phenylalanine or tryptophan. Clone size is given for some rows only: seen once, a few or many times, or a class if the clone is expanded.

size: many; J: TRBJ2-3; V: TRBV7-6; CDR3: CASSLDRAHSTDTQYF
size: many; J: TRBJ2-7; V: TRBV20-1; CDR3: CSASLRDKILF
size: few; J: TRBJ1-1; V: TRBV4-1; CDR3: CASSQDGEGVGSRNTEAFF
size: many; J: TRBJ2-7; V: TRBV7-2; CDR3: CASSLPGLHEQYF
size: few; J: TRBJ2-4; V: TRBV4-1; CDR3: CASSQTGLKNIQYF
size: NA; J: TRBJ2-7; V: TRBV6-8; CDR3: CASSSQAPGTGIIYEQYF
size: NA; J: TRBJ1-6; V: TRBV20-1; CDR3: CSVNLGQGGSPLHF
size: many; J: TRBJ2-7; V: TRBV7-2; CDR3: CASSSGMTSESSYEQYF
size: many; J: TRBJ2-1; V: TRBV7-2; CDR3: CASSLMGTGGDEQFF
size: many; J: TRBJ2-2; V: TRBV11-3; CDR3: CASSLVRARGELFF